This TCR beta chain derives from a study of response to subunit inactivated influenza vaccine. General study findings and limits: Only a handful of new T cells, the authors suggested, are recruited with each seasonal influenza vaccination.

The J segment lost 14 bases and the V segment lost 0 bases, leaving 8 bases of the junction unmatched. Germline V gene sequence: CDR1 SGHTA, CDR2 FQGNSA. CDR3 size: 13 residues. A word on this clonotype: The antigen is undetermined.

Via MiXCR, TCRdb re-called the RT-PCR reads, giving one row per CDR3 protein. Of roughly 570,000 distinct CDR3 sequences listed, 14% were seen once; the top ten hold around 10%. This TCR came from a man aged 50-60 years who received an inactivated influenza vaccine. The chain combines TRBV7-2 with TRBJ1-2; 8 nucleotides align to TRBD1. This material consisted of PBMCs from blood, taken about 11 days after vaccination. This CDR3 reads CASSLAVQGASTF. The CDR3 nucleotides read TGTGCCAGCAGCTTAGCGGTGCAGGGGGCGTCTACCTTC.